A selection of T cell receptor beta chains follows, all from one sample in a study of cytomegalovirus exposure and HLA in healthy donors. The method was immunoSEQ multiplex PCR; TCRdb's version includes in-frame clones alone and lacks a portion of them. The repertoire table contains approximately 110,000 clones. Source material: PBMCs. The receptors were sampled from a man aged 30-40 years in good health and CMV-seronegative. The CDR3 runs from the conserved cysteine through the conserved F or W.

j_call v_call cdr3_aa
TRBJ2-2 TRBV29-1 CSVEDRVFGELFF
TRBJ1-3 TRBV9 CASSIRDTGRANTIYF
TRBJ2-3 TRBV7-2 CASSVGERGTDTQYF
TRBJ2-7 TRBV5-1 CASSSTGTGYSEQYF
TRBJ2-1 TRBV28 CASGRGSGLTIF
TRBJ2-1 TRBV4-2 CASSPAQSGNDNEQFF
TRBJ1-2 TRBV7-2 CASSLGQTANYGYTF
TRBJ2-7 TRBV5-1 CASSFGTGAYEQYF
TRBJ2-7 TRBV30 CAWSGEREAGRSSYEQYF
TRBJ1-5 TRBV28 CASSLSKAGQPQHF